These 10 T cell receptor beta chains share one sample of origin, sequenced in a study of shared clonotypes between healthy human individuals. The table came from immunoSEQ multiplex PCR; TCRdb's copy has only in-frame clones and leaves some out. The sample consists of approximately 340,000 clones, less than 85% of them appearing once. The sequencing input was memory CD4+ T cells sorted from blood. Subset given: CD45RA-negative fraction. The receptors stem from a man aged 30-40 years in good health.

This clone was observed a handful of times. This sequence joins TRBV7-3 and TRBJ2-7; D possibly corresponds to TRBD2 (5 bases). The CDR3 covers 13 residues. V lost 2 bases and J 4 bases, leaving 9 bases between the germline ends. Germline CDR1 reads SGHTA; CDR2 reads FQGTGA. CDR3 region: CASSLGRGYEQYF. CDR3 coding DNA: TGTGCCAGCAGCTTAGGTCGGGGATACGAGCAGTACTTC.

The V and J genes are TRBV2 and TRBJ2-2; unclear D gene. The CDR3 has 13 amino acids. Germline lookup yields CDR1 SNHLY and CDR2 FYNNEI. Trimming removed 0 bases from V and 6 bases from J, with 5 bases in between. The CDR3 spells CASSEALAGELFF. CDR3 DNA: TGTGCCAGCAGTGAAGCGTTAGCCGGGGAGCTGTTTTTT.

The V gene is TRBV7-2, the J gene TRBJ2-7; D not resolved. Germline CDR1 reads SGHTA; CDR2 reads FQGNSA. The CDR3 is 13 amino acids. The V gene lost 1 base and the J gene lost 7 bases, with 11 bases spanning the gap. CDR3 protein: CASSLVLGLEQYF. CDR3 nucleotides: TGTGCCAGCAGCTTAGTTTTGGGATTAGAGCAGTACTTC.

V gene TRBV5-4 combines with J gene TRBJ1-1; tentatively, D is TRBD1 (6 bases). The CDR3 runs to 12 residues. CDR1 and CDR2 (germline): SGHNT, YYREEE (reference sequence). The ends were cut back, 5 bases at V and 8 bases at J, with 13 bases in the middle. CDR3 sequence reads: CASRFWGQEAFF. The CDR3 DNA reads as TGTGCCAGCAGGTTCTGGGGGCAGGAAGCTTTCTTT.

The gene calls are TRBV11-3 and TRBJ2-2; D perhaps matches TRBD1 (6 bases). Trimming removed 6 bases from V and 6 bases from J, with 11 bases in between. This CDR3 is built from 13 residues. CDR1 is SGHNT and CDR2 is YENEEA in the germline V gene. The CDR3 is CASRRTGSGELFF. CDR3 nucleotide sequence: TGTGCCAGCAGAAGAACAGGGTCCGGGGAGCTGTTTTTT. The whole variable domain, remainder taken from reference TRBV11-3 and TRBJ2-2, is EAGVVQSPRYKIIEKKQPVAFWCNPISGHNTLYWYLQNLGQGPELLIRYENEEAVDDSQLPKDRFSAERLKGVDSTLKIQPAELGDSAVYLCASRRTGSGELFFGEGSRLTVL.

This clone was seen a single time. J is TRBJ2-7 and V is TRBV5-1; D is perhaps TRBD2 (6 bases). The CDR3 extends over 15 amino acids. CDR1 and CDR2 (germline): SGHRS, YFSETQ. Between the trimmed V and J ends, which lost 4 bases and 3 bases, there was a span of 17 bases. The CDR3 sequence is CASSPRGGLHYEQYF. The CDR3 DNA reads as TGCGCCAGCAGCCCCCGGGGAGGTCTTCACTACGAGCAGTACTTC.

The rearrangement uses TRBV19 and TRBJ2-6; 7 bases agree with TRBD1. This CDR3 is 18 amino acids long. Trimming cost V 2 bases and J 0 bases; bases outside gene matches: 7. Germline V gene sequence: CDR1 LNHDA, CDR2 SQIVND (reference sequence). The CDR3 region has the DNA TGTGCCAGTAGTATAATTGACAGGGCCTTCTCTGGGGCCAACGTCCTGACTTTC. Translated, it gives CASSIIDRAFSGANVLTF. Full variable domain (outside the CDR3, taken from reference TRBV19 and TRBJ2-6): DGGITQSPKYLFRKEGQNVTLSCEQNLNHDAMYWYRQDPGQGLRLIYYSQIVNDFQKGDIAEGYSVSREKKESFPLTVTSAQKNPTAFYLCASSIIDRAFSGANVLTFGAGSRLTVL.

This clone was counted a single time. The chain couples TRBV7-9 to TRBJ2-1, with D possibly being TRBD1 (6 bases). The germline V and J ends were trimmed by 5 bases and 14 bases, with 22 bases remaining between them. Germline loops: CDR1 SEHNR, CDR2 FQNEAQ (reference sequence). The CDR3 has 14 residues. The CDR3 DNA sequence: TGTGCCAGCAGCCTGGGGTTGAGTGGGACATTAGAGTTCTTC. Residues: CASSLGLSGTLEFF. Looking up the rest from reference TRBV7-9 and TRBJ2-1 gives the full variable domain: DTGVSQNPRHKITKRGQNVTFRCDPISEHNRLYWYRQTLGQGPEFLTYFQNEAQLEKSRLLSDRFSAERPKGSFSTLEIQRTEQGDSAMYLCASSLGLSGTLEFFGPGTRLTVL.

The genes are TRBV7-6 and TRBJ2-2, with 8 bases that match TRBD2. Per the germline V gene, CDR1 is SGHVS and CDR2 is FNYEAQ. This CDR3 has 15 residues. V gave up 3 bases and J gave up 5 bases; unmatched junction bases: 5. DNA for the CDR3: TGTGCCAGCAGCTTTGGGACTAGTGGTACCGGGGAGCTGTTTTTT. Translated: CASSFGTSGTGELFF. Full variable domain (outside the CDR3, taken from reference TRBV7-6 and TRBJ2-2): GAGVSQSPRYKVTKRGQDVALRCDPISGHVSLYWYRQALGQGPEFLTYFNYEAQQDKSGLPNDRFSAERPEGSISTLTIQRTEQRDSAMYRCASSFGTSGTGELFFGEGSRLTVL.

CDR3: CASSPSPGGRGVYEQYF. CDR3 nucleotide sequence: TGTGCCAGCAGTCCCTCGCCGGGTGGCAGGGGGGTCTACGAGCAGTACTTC. J is TRBJ2-5 and V is TRBV28; D is possibly TRBD1 (7 bases). The J call may be faulty, since TRBJ2-7 better matches the DNA end. This CDR3 has 17 residues. In germline, CDR1 is MDHEN, CDR2 SYDVKM.